This T cell receptor (beta chain) was identified during a study of shared clonotypes between healthy human individuals. Whole-study context: A couple of women and three men aged 18 to 49 made up the donors.

Worth noting for this clone: The same CDR3 arises from other DNA sequences in this sample as well.

Sequenced by immunoSEQ multiplex PCR; TCRdb stores in-frame clones only, minus some. The sample consists of 1.5 million to 2.5 million clones, about 95% of them appearing once. Naive CD8 cells lacked CD45RO, underwent positive selection for CCR7 and left out terminally differentiated effector memory CD45RA+ cells. This clonotype was obtained from a young man in good health. Sequencing was performed on naive CD8+ T cells sorted from blood.

The CDR3: CASSFSGGTDTQYF. CDR3 nucleotides: TGTGCCAGCAGCTTTTCCGGGGGCACAGATACGCAGTATTTT. The rearrangement uses TRBV5-4 and TRBJ2-3; D is perhaps TRBD2 (5 bases). V shed 2 bases and J shed 1 base, with 8 bases lying between them. The CDR3 is made up of 14 amino acids. Germline CDR1 is SGHNT and CDR2 is YYREEE (reference sequence). Full variable domain (remainder filled in from reference TRBV5-4 and TRBJ2-3): ETGVTQSPTHLIKTRGQQVTLRCSSQSGHNTVSWYQQALGQGPQFIFQYYREEENGRGNFPPRFSGLQFPNYSSELNVNALELDDSALYLCASSFSGGTDTQYFGPGTRLTVL.